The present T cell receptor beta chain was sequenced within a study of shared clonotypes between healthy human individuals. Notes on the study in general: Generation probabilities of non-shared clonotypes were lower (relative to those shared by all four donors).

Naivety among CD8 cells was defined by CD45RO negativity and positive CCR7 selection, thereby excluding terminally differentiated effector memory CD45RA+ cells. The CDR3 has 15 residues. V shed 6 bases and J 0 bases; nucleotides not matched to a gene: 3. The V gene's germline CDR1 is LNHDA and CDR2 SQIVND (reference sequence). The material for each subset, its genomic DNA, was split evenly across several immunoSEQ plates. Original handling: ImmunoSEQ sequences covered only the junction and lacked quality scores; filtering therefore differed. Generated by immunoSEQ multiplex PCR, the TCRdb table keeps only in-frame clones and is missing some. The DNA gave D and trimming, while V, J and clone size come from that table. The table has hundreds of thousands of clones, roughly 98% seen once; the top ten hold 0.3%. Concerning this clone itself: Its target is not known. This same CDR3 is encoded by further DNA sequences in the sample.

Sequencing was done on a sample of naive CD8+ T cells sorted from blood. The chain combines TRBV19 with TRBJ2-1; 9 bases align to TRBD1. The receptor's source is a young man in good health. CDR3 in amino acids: CASSTGGSSYNEQFF. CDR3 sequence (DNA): TGTGCCAGTAGCACAGGGGGCAGCTCCTACAATGAGCAGTTCTTC.